One sample yielded the 19 T cell receptor beta chains listed below, sequenced in a study of shared clonotypes between healthy human individuals. Assay used: immunoSEQ multiplex PCR; TCRdb lists only in-frame clones, some missing. Here the sample spans about 1,900,000 clones, about 95% being singletons. Only CD45RO-negative cells positively selected for CCR7 counted as naive CD8 cells, so terminally differentiated effector memory CD45RA+ cells were excluded. Sequenced sample: naive CD8+ T cells sorted from blood. The source is a man between 18 and 35 years old in good health.

The DNA of the CDR3 is TGCGCCAGCAGCCACCAACCGGCAGGGGAGAATGAGCAGTTCTTC. It is translated as CASSHQPAGENEQFF. The chain is built from TRBV4-1 and TRBJ2-1; D might be TRBD1 (6 bases). The CDR3 contains 15 residues. V was trimmed by 3 bases and J by 7 bases, leaving 16 bases between them. Germline CDR1 and CDR2: MGHRA and YSYEKL.

The chain recombines TRBV13 with TRBJ2-3, with 11 bases identical to TRBD2. Per germline, CDR1 PRHDT and CDR2 FYEKMQ (reference sequence). The V segment lost 5 bases and the J segment 3 bases; nucleotides outside the gene matches: 7. The CDR3 runs 16 residues. The CDR3 sequence: CASSTLTSGETDTQYF. Written as DNA, the CDR3 is TGTGCCAGCAGCACGTTGACTAGCGGGGAGACAGATACGCAGTATTTT. The whole variable domain, remainder taken from reference TRBV13 and TRBJ2-3, is AAGVIQSPRHLIKEKRETATLKCYPIPRHDTVYWYQQGPGQDPQFLISFYEKMQSDKGSIPDRFSAQQFSDYHSELNMSSLELGDSALYFCASSTLTSGETDTQYFGPGTRLTVL.

The rearrangement uses TRBV27 and TRBJ1-6, with D unclear. The V end lost 7 bases, the J end lost 8 bases, and 9 bases lay between the germline ends. Germline-derived CDR1 and CDR2 are MNHEY and SMNVEV (reference sequence). The CDR3 is 12 amino acids. The CDR3, as DNA: TGTGCCAGCAAGGCAGATTATTCACCCCTCCACTTT. Translated: CASKADYSPLHF.

The V and J genes are TRBV6-5 and TRBJ2-7; D not certain. CDR1 and CDR2 (germline): MNHEY, SVGAGI. V was cut by 2 bases and J by 5 bases, with 13 bases left in between. This CDR3 comprises 14 residues. CDR3 sequence: CASSYGWDYDEQYF. CDR3 DNA: TGTGCCAGCAGTTACGGATGGGATTATGACGAGCAGTACTTC.

Of note for this clone: Within the sample, other DNA sequences also encode this same CDR3. V is TRBV9 and J is TRBJ2-3; D call uncertain. Trimming left V 3 bases short and J 1 base short, with 6 bases between. This CDR3 region has 13 residues. Germline assignment: CDR1 SGDLS and CDR2 YYNGEE. As DNA, the CDR3 is TGTGCCAGCAGCGCCGCCGGCACAGATACGCAGTATTTT. Its protein is CASSAAGTDTQYF.

The chain employs TRBV28 and TRBJ1-2; D is unresolved. Germline V gene sequence: CDR1 MDHEN, CDR2 SYDVKM. The CDR3 contains 15 residues. Trimming shortened V by 8 bases and J by 4 bases, and 20 bases separated the two germline ends. CDR3 protein: CASLRLRVSSYGYTF. The CDR3 region has the DNA TGTGCCAGCCTCAGGTTACGGGTGTCCTCCTATGGCTACACCTTC.

The chain combines TRBV19 with TRBJ2-1, with 8 positions matching TRBD2. The CDR3 sequence is 13 residues long. Germline CDR1 LNHDA, CDR2 SQIVND (reference sequence). With V trimmed by 7 bases and J by 7 bases, 6 bases remained unmatched. The CDR3 sequence: CASNIAGMNEQFF. The CDR3 bases are TGTGCCAGTAACATAGCGGGAATGAATGAGCAGTTCTTC.

V usage is TRBV21-1 and J usage is TRBJ1-5; the D call of TRBD1 is as the table states it, not checked on the DNA. TRBV21-1 is termed a pseudogene. This CDR3 has 14 residues. The DNA of the CDR3 is TGTGCCTACCCCGGACAGGCGAAAAATCAGCCCCAGCATTTT. Translated: CAYPGQAKNQPQHF.

V is TRBV28 and J is TRBJ2-7; the D is unclear. The germline V gene has CDR1 MDHEN and CDR2 SYDVKM. There are 14 residues in the CDR3. Trimming took 5 bases from V and 3 from J, leaving 14 bases between them. The CDR3 is CASSPPVSSYEQYF. As DNA, the CDR3 is TGTGCCAGCAGTCCCCCGGTCTCGAGCTACGAGCAGTACTTC.

This clone has only one observation. The chain recombines TRBV11-2 with TRBJ2-5; TRBD2 matches at 14 bases. The CDR3 is 17 amino acids. Germline V gives CDR1 SGHAT, CDR2 FQNNGV. J was trimmed by 5 bases and V by 5 bases; bases with no gene match: 10. CDR3 loop: CASSQGLAGVEGETQYF. The CDR3 DNA sequence: TGTGCCAGCAGCCAGGGACTAGCGGGAGTGGAGGGTGAGACCCAGTACTTC.

CDR3 residues: CASRPDEAGQPQHF. The CDR3 nucleotides are TGTGCCAGCAGGCCGGACGAAGCTGGTCAGCCCCAGCATTTT. The chain is built from TRBV28 and TRBJ1-5; D call uncertain. The V gene's germline CDR1 is MDHEN and CDR2 SYDVKM. V gave up 6 bases and J gave up 6 bases, with 15 bases separating them. This CDR3 is built from 14 residues.

The genes are TRBV27 and TRBJ2-1, with TRBD2 matching over 11 bases. V was pared by 3 bases and J by 9 bases, with 10 bases of the junction left unmatched. The CDR3 sequence is 16 residues long. CDR1 is MNHEY and CDR2 is SMNVEV in the germline V gene (reference sequence). The CDR3 DNA is TGTGCCAGCAGTTTGGTCCTAGCGGGGGGCCATAGTGAGCAGTTCTTC. Protein product: CASSLVLAGGHSEQFF.

The chain has TRBV4-1 and TRBJ1-3; 10 bases line up with TRBD1. Germline V gives CDR1 MGHRA, CDR2 YSYEKL. Unmatched junction bases numbered 2, after V lost 1 base and J lost 2 bases. The CDR3 extends over 16 amino acids. This CDR3 reads CASSQGQGAAGNTIYF. CDR3 coding DNA: TGCGCCAGCAGCCAAGGACAGGGGGCGGCTGGAAACACCATATATTTT.

A remark on this clone: At one boundary the junction diverges from the germline segment, which might be a read error. The V and J genes are TRBV29-1 and TRBJ2-7; the D is unclear. CDR1 is SQVTM and CDR2 is ANQGSEA in the germline V gene. This CDR3 contains 13 residues. In DNA form, the CDR3 reads TGCAGCGTCGAAGACCCCCGCTCCTACGAGCAGTACTTC. Protein sequence: CSVEDPRSYEQYF.

CDR3 sequence (DNA): TGTGCCAGCAGTGAACAAGCGGGGGGAAACACAGATACGCAGTATTTT. It specifies CASSEQAGGNTDTQYF. This chain connects TRBV2 to TRBJ2-3; 9 nucleotides line up with TRBD2. Germline trimming cut 2 bases from V and 2 bases from J; bases unmatched to any gene: 5. There are 16 residues in the CDR3. CDR1 is SNHLY and CDR2 is FYNNEI in the germline V gene.

As regards this clone: Other DNA variants within this sample encode the same CDR3. This chain connects TRBV7-9 to TRBJ2-3; D not resolved. Deletions cut 4 bases from V and 0 bases from J, with 2 bases between. The CDR3 spans 12 residues. CDR1 SEHNR and CDR2 FQNEAQ come from the germline V gene (reference sequence). The CDR3, as DNA: TGTGCCAGCAGCTCCAGCACAGATACGCAGTATTTT. As protein: CASSSSTDTQYF.

The gene calls are TRBV7-9 and TRBJ2-7; 7 nucleotides line up with TRBD2. CDR3 length: 16 amino acids. From germline, CDR1 is SEHNR and CDR2 FQNEAQ (reference sequence). V shed 5 bases and J 2 bases; nucleotides not matched to a gene: 12. The CDR3 coding sequence is TGTGCCAGCAGCCCCCCAGTCAGGGAGGGAGCCTACGAGCAGTACTTC. This encodes CASSPPVREGAYEQYF.

V and J are TRBV10-3 and TRBJ2-7, with 9 bases matching TRBD1. The CDR3 contains 15 residues. Germline V CDR1 and CDR2: ENHRY, SYGVKD. The ends lost 3 bases at V and 5 bases at J; junction bases unmatched: 8. CDR3 residues: CAISDRDRAFDEQYF. CDR3 bases: TGTGCCATCAGTGACCGGGACAGGGCGTTCGACGAGCAGTACTTC.

This sequence joins TRBV19 and TRBJ2-1; D is unclear. This CDR3 has 14 residues. Trimming stripped 1 base from V and 4 bases from J, with 8 bases between. Germline assignment: CDR1 LNHDA and CDR2 SQIVND (reference sequence). CDR3 DNA sequence: TGTGCCAGTAGTATAGTACTCGGTTACAATGAGCAGTTCTTC. It is translated as CASSIVLGYNEQFF.